This T cell receptor (beta chain) was documented in a study of blood T cells in healthy people across ages. The V gene's germline CDR1 is LGHNA and CDR2 YSLEER. The V end lost 3 bases, the J end lost 0 bases, and 9 bases lay between the germline ends. The CDR3 sequence is 15 residues long. The use of a sample-barcoded 5' primer and a J-beta primer mix characterized a second PCR of roughly 6 to 11 cycles. From the 5' RACE reads, TCRdb called clonotypes with MiXCR, one entry per CDR3 protein. This sample has 1.5 million or so distinct CDR3 sequences, with roughly 43% found just once. This receptor was taken from a woman between 18 and 29 years old in good health. The V and J genes are TRBV4-3 and TRBJ1-3; D unresolved. The specimen was blood. The CDR3 reads CASSQDPSSGNTIYF. CDR3 DNA: TGCGCCAGCAGCCAGGATCCTAGCTCTGGAAACACCATATATTTT.